This TCR beta chain was retrieved from a study of CD8+CD57+ T cells in acquired aplastic anemia. Study-wide context: An average of roughly 3 ug of DNA was obtained from sorted CD4+ and CD8+ cells.

Flow cytometry had shown expanded CD8+CD57+ cells in the patients chosen for sequencing. Each patient carried a diagnosis of severe acquired aplastic anemia. Sampling of blood occurred while the patients had still received no therapy. Many counts were recorded for this clonotype. CDR3 and TCR beta VDJ profiling relied on genomic DNA as the template. A single record per CDR3 protein comes from TCRdb applying MiXCR to the reads. The repertoire holds 200,000 to 250,000 distinct CDR3 sequences, with about 62% as singletons. The sequencing sample was made of sorted CD4+, CD8+, or CD8+CD57+ T cells (not recorded which) from PBMCs. The clonotype originates from a human donor with aplastic anemia.

The CDR3 nucleotides read TGTGCCAGCGCTTCGTCCCCAGTTTTGACAGATACGCAGTATTTT. Protein: CASASSPVLTDTQYF. This chain uses TRBV7-9 with TRBJ2-3; D is uncertain. V was trimmed by 8 bases and J by 3 bases, leaving 18 bases between them. This CDR3 is built from 15 residues. Germline V CDR1 and CDR2: SEHNR, FQNEAQ (reference sequence). Using reference TRBV7-9 and TRBJ2-3 for the parts outside the CDR3, the full variable domain is DTGVSQNPRHKITKRGQNVTFRCDPISEHNRLYWYRQTLGQGPEFLTYFQNEAQLEKSRLLSDRFSAERPKGSFSTLEIQRTEQGDSAMYLCASASSPVLTDTQYFGPGTRLTVL.